What follows is one TCR beta chain and its context. Antigen: not known. Data came from immunoSEQ multiplex PCR; TCRdb stores just in-frame clones and leaves some out. This table holds several thousand clones, around 87% found once. Per the germline V gene, CDR1 is SGHRS and CDR2 is YFSETQ. The CDR3 consists of 17 residues. The V end was cut by 5 bases, the J end by 3 bases, with 22 bases between. Time point reported: cycle 4 day 1 (C4D1), after less than seven weeks of nivolumab. All the patients suffered relapse after autologous stem cell transplantation, and brentuximab vedotin exposure differed. Complete response, partial response or progressive disease constituted the best response categories observed. These data come from a study of PD-1 blockade in classical Hodgkin lymphoma. Overall study findings and caveats: In CD4+ cells, TCR diversity went up significantly by C4D1, but in CD8+ cells it did not. The baseline diversity of complete responders showed similarity to that of newly diagnosed patients.

The receptor's source is a human donor with classical Hodgkin lymphoma. V usage is TRBV5-1 and J usage is TRBJ2-3; tentative D call: TRBD2 (7 bases). Sequences were derived from peripheral blood mononuclear cells (PBMCs), sampled before the fourth cycle of nivolumab. In DNA, the CDR3 is TGCGCCAGCAGGAAAAGGGAGGGGGTATTCGGGACAGATACGCAGTATTTT. Encoded protein: CASRKREGVFGTDTQYF.